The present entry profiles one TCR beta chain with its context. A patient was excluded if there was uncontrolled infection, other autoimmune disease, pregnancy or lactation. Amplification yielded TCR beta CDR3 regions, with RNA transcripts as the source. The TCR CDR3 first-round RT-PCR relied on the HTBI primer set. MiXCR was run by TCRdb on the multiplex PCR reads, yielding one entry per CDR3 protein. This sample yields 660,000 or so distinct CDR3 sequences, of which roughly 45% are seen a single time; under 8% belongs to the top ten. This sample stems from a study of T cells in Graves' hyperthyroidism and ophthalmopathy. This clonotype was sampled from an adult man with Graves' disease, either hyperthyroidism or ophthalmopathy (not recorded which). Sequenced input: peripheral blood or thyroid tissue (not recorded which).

The CDR3 sequence is CASSLAATGTRSNQPQHF. The CDR3, as DNA: TGTGCCAGCAGCTTGGCCGCGACAGGGACCCGGAGCAATCAGCCCCAGCATTTT. This chain connects TRBV7-9 to TRBJ1-5, with 7 bases aligning to TRBD1. J lost 1 base, V lost 3 bases, and 12 bases had no gene match. The CDR3 runs 18 residues. Germline-derived CDR1 and CDR2 are SEHNR and FQNEAQ (reference sequence).